A single sample gave rise to the 14 T cell receptor beta chains below, sequenced in a study of human T cells and chemical hapten exposure. Time point here: patch test 3, about 24 weeks after DPC sensitization. Treatment here: therapeutic diphenylcyclopropenone sensitization with weekly scalp DPC. TCRdb analysed the RACE reads with MiXCR anew, one entry per CDR3 protein. The sample contains approximately 110,000 distinct CDR3 sequences, under 40% of which appear only once. This sample comprised whole blood, obtained in connection with sensitization to the hapten diphenylcyclopropenone (DPC). The receptors were gathered from a man in his forties with alopecia areata. Some clones in this sample may be carry-over from other donors' samples.

The chain carries TRBV6-1 and TRBJ2-7; the D is unclear. Germline V gene lookup returns CDR1 MNHNS and CDR2 SASEGT. V shed 6 bases and J shed 0 bases, with 12 bases lying between them. The CDR3 sequence is 14 residues long. The CDR3 sequence is CASRTILSSYEQYV. In nucleotides, the CDR3 is TGTGCCAGCAGAACCATCCTCAGCTCCTACGAGCAGTACGTC.

CDR3 loop: CASGLNGFYEQYV. The CDR3 DNA is TGTGCTAGTGGTCTAAACGGGTTCTACGAGCAGTACGTC. The rearrangement joins TRBV12-5 to TRBJ2-7; D call uncertain. Deletions cut 5 bases from V and 3 bases from J, with 11 bases between. Germline V gene lookup returns CDR1 LGHNT and CDR2 FRNRAP. The CDR3 is made up of 13 amino acids.

The V and J genes are TRBV2 and TRBJ2-7; TRBD2 agrees at 8 bases. The germline V gene encodes CDR1 SNHLY and CDR2 FYNNEI. J was trimmed by 5 bases and V by 4 bases; bases with no gene match: 22. This CDR3 has 19 residues. CDR3 sequence: CASSGGRAGTWSGSNEQYV. As DNA, the CDR3 is TGTGCCAGCAGTGGGGGCCGGGCAGGGACGTGGAGCGGGAGCAACGAGCAGTACGTC.

CDR3 residues: CASSSEGLGSGANVLTF. CDR3 nucleotide sequence: TGTGCCAGCAGTTCGGAGGGCCTGGGCTCTGGGGCCAACGTCCTGACTTTC. This chain connects TRBV28 to TRBJ2-6; maybe TRBD2 (6 bases). Trimming pared 4 bases from V and 0 bases from J, leaving 13 bases between. CDR3 length equals 17 residues. CDR1 and CDR2 (germline): MDHEN, SYDVKM.

The CDR3 nucleotides are TGCAGTGTCGGAGGTGCTAATTCACCCCTCCACTTT. Its translation is CSVGGANSPLHF. The V gene is TRBV20-1, the J gene TRBJ1-6; D is uncertain. This CDR3 spans 12 amino acids. V was clipped by 7 bases and J by 6 bases, with 10 bases between them. Germline V gene data show CDR1 as DFQATT and CDR2 as SNEGSKA (reference sequence).

The table lists this clonotype with a few counts. The V call is TRBV29-1, the J call TRBJ2-1; D is perhaps TRBD1 or TRBD2 (5 bases each). From germline, CDR1 is SQVTM and CDR2 ANQGSEA. The CDR3 sequence is 17 residues long. Between the trimmed V and J ends, which lost 4 bases and 5 bases, there was a span of 24 bases. CDR3 sequence (DNA): TGCAGCGTTGTAACGGGGCAACTGTGGGGGTTAAACAATGAGCAGTTCTTC. Protein sequence: CSVVTGQLWGLNNEQFF.

This sequence joins TRBV6-2 or TRBV6-3 and TRBJ2-1; D gene unclear. V dropped 0 bases and J dropped 3 bases, with 12 bases sitting between them. The CDR3 contains 16 residues. Germline V CDR1 and CDR2: MNHEY, SVGEGT. The CDR3 sequence: CASSYSGGPGYNEQFF. Written as DNA, the CDR3 is TGTGCCAGCAGTTACTCAGGCGGACCGGGCTACAATGAGCAGTTCTTC.

This clonotype was detected a few times. This chain uses TRBV28 with TRBJ2-1, with D hard to call. The V gene's germline CDR1 is MDHEN and CDR2 SYDVKM. CDR3 length: 12 residues. V shed 1 base and J shed 7 bases, with 5 bases lying between them. The CDR3: CASSLSANEQFF. CDR3 DNA: TGTGCCAGCAGTTTATCAGCTAATGAGCAGTTCTTC.

This chain joins TRBV29-1 and TRBJ2-3; D perhaps matches TRBD1 (5 bases). The germline V gene has CDR1 SQVTM and CDR2 ANQGSEA. The CDR3 has 13 amino acids. V lost 3 bases to trimming and J lost 6 bases, with 13 bases between them. CDR3 sequence (DNA): TGCAGCGTTGAGGGCAACCCAGGGGATACGCAGTATTTT. It translates to CSVEGNPGDTQYF.

The J gene is TRBJ2-2, the V gene TRBV7-2, with 11 bases aligning to TRBD2. The CDR3 covers 15 residues. Germline-derived CDR1 and CDR2 are SGHTA and FQGNSA. The V segment lost 4 bases and the J segment 6 bases; nucleotides outside the gene matches: 4. In DNA form, the CDR3 reads TGTGCCAGCAGCTCACTAGCGGGAGTGTCCGGGGAGCTGTTTTTT. This gives the protein CASSSLAGVSGELFF.

The V gene is TRBV6-2 or TRBV6-3, the J gene TRBJ2-1; 11 positions agree with TRBD2. The V segment lost 3 bases and the J segment 8 bases; nucleotides outside the gene matches: 6. The CDR3 is 15 amino acids. CDR1 is MNHEY and CDR2 is SVGEGT in the germline V gene. DNA for the CDR3: TGTGCCAGCAGTTATTCACTAGCGGGAGTCCATGAGCAGTTCTTC. Translating gives CASSYSLAGVHEQFF.

CDR3: CASSERVSYEQYV. The CDR3 coding sequence is TGTGCCAGCTCGGAGCGGGTCTCCTACGAGCAGTACGTC. V and J are TRBV18 and TRBJ2-7; possibly TRBD2 for D (6 bases). Trimming took off 6 bases at V and 0 bases at J, with 9 bases between the two ends. The length of the CDR3 is 13 residues. Germline V gene data show CDR1 as KGHSH and CDR2 as LQKENI.

The chain carries TRBV10-3 and TRBJ2-5, with 8 bases that match TRBD1. Germline V gives CDR1 ENHRY, CDR2 SYGVKD. V shed 3 bases, J shed 4 bases, and the junction held 7 bases outside the gene matches. The CDR3 extends over 15 amino acids. The CDR3 DNA is TGTGCCATCAGTGACGGGGACAGGTCTGGAGAGACCCAGTACTTC. This sequence encodes CAISDGDRSGETQYF.

The chain employs TRBV4-3 and TRBJ1-3; 9 bases agree with TRBD1. The CDR3 length is 17 residues. The trim removed 3 bases at V and 0 bases at J, leaving 6 bases unmatched. Germline CDR1 is LGHNA and CDR2 is YSLEER. The CDR3 sequence: CASSHRTTGGSGNTIYF. The CDR3 nucleotides read TGCGCCAGCAGCCACCGTACGACAGGGGGCTCTGGAAACACCATATATTTT.